A single sample gave rise to the 5 T cell receptor beta chains below, sequenced in a study of blood T cell repertoires in COVID-19. The table came from immunoSEQ multiplex PCR; TCRdb's copy has only in-frame clones and leaves some out. Among 100,000 or so clones listed, roughly 80% were seen once. Sequenced sample: peripheral blood. The source of these receptors is a man aged 70 or older with active or convalescent COVID-19.

The chain recombines TRBV18 with TRBJ1-3; 8 positions agree with TRBD1. The germline V gene has CDR1 KGHSH and CDR2 LQKENI. There are 16 residues in the CDR3. V gave up 6 bases and J gave up 0 bases; unmatched junction bases: 7. The CDR3 here is CASSPTGAFSGNTIYF. CDR3 nucleotide sequence: TGTGCCAGCTCGCCGACAGGGGCCTTCTCTGGAAACACCATATATTTT.

The chain uses TRBV19 and TRBJ2-2; no clear D. V gave up 4 bases and J gave up 2 bases, with 8 bases separating them. The CDR3 is made up of 14 amino acids. Germline V gene data show CDR1 as LNHDA and CDR2 as SQIVND (reference sequence). The CDR3 DNA sequence: TGTGCCAGTAGTACCAAAATCAACACCGGGGAGCTGTTTTTT. It specifies CASSTKINTGELFF. The full variable domain, in which reference TRBV19 and TRBJ2-2 provide the parts outside the CDR3, is DGGITQSPKYLFRKEGQNVTLSCEQNLNHDAMYWYRQDPGQGLRLIYYSQIVNDFQKGDIAEGYSVSREKKESFPLTVTSAQKNPTAFYLCASSTKINTGELFFGEGSRLTVL.

This clone was observed a few times. This chain joins TRBV5-5 and TRBJ2-5, with 7 nucleotides matching TRBD1. V shed 4 bases, J shed 4 bases, and the junction held 10 bases outside the gene matches. The CDR3 totals 15 residues. The V gene's germline CDR1 is SGHKS and CDR2 YYEKEE (reference sequence). CDR3 amino acids: CASSEGQSWGETQYF. CDR3 bases: TGTGCCAGCAGCGAGGGACAGTCCTGGGGAGAGACCCAGTACTTC.

This clone has a handful of counts. The chain employs TRBV9 and TRBJ2-7; no definite D call. The CDR3 is made up of 15 amino acids. V lost 0 bases and J lost 2, with 12 bases in between. CDR1 is SGDLS and CDR2 is YYNGEE in the germline V gene. The CDR3 loop is CASSVASNSPYEQYF. The CDR3 region has the DNA TGTGCCAGCAGCGTAGCCTCCAACTCCCCCTACGAGCAGTACTTC.

This chain connects TRBV29-1 to TRBJ1-2; TRBD1 aligns across 8 bases. The CDR3 extends over 12 amino acids. V lost 7 bases, J lost 7 bases, and 8 bases stayed unmatched. The germline CDR1 and CDR2 sequences are SQVTM and ANQGSEA. The CDR3 DNA reads as TGCAGCGCAGGAACAGGGGGAACTGGCTACACCTTC. Protein sequence: CSAGTGGTGYTF.